This TCR beta chain was captured in a study of identical twins. This clonotype came up a few times. MiXCR, applied by TCRdb to the 5' RACE reads, yields one record per CDR3 protein. The repertoire has fewer than 900,000 distinct CDR3 sequences, about 20% of them found once; the top ten carry over 4%. This sample also belongs to another study, concerning T cells expressing NK-cell markers.

The sequenced material came from PBMCs. The sequence derives from a woman between 18 and 29 years old in good health.

In DNA, the CDR3 is TGTGCCATCAGTGAGGCCCGTGAGCAGTTCTTC. This translates into CAISEAREQFF. This chain links TRBV10-3 with TRBJ2-1; D not resolved. Trimming took 2 bases from V and 9 from J, leaving 5 bases between them. The CDR3 is made up of 11 amino acids. Per the germline V gene, CDR1 is ENHRY and CDR2 is SYGVKD.